The rows below give T cell receptor beta chains drawn from one sample of a study of T cell repertoires in cytomegalovirus infection. TCRdb used MiXCR to reprocess the reads, holding one entry per CDR3 protein. The sample comprises 630,000 or so distinct CDR3 sequences, roughly a quarter of which are singletons, and 7% to 9% rests with the top ten. The material sequenced was CD8+ T cells from PBMCs. These TCRs come from a human donor in good health (CMV status not recorded). Some clones in this sample may be carry-over from other donors' samples. Each CDR3 is given with its conserved first and last residue. A D gene is named only where the DNA matches it firmly. Expanded clones get a size class; other rows say once, few or many, or leave the size out.

v_call	j_call	d_call	clone_size	cdr3_aa	cdr3_nt
TRBV29-1	TRBJ1-2	NA	NA	CSVMDTLTYGYTF	TGCAGCGTAATGGACACCTTGACCTATGGCTACACCTTC
TRBV6-5	TRBJ1-4	NA	NA	CASSRASGNEKLFF	TGTGCCAGCAGCCGCGCGAGTGGGAATGAAAAACTGTTTTTT
TRBV7-6	TRBJ2-3	TRBD2	NA	CASSFSGGAAQYF	TGTGCCAGCAGCTTTTCCGGGGGGGCGGCGCAGTATTTT
TRBV29-1	TRBJ1-2	NA	NA	CSVHQSNYGYTF	TGCAGCGTCCACCAGAGTAACTATGGCTACACCTTC
TRBV7-6	TRBJ2-7	NA	many	CASSLIQGQNPYEQYF	TGTGCCAGCAGCTTGATACAGGGCCAGAATCCCTATGAGCAGTACTTC
TRBV2	TRBJ1-1	NA	few	CASSGLRRNTEAFF	TGTGCCAGCAGTGGGTTACGGCGGAACACTGAAGCTTTCTTT
TRBV7-9	TRBJ1-6	NA	NA	CASMGPIASPLHF	TGTGCCAGCATGGGGCCGATTGCTTCACCCCTCCACTTT
TRBV28	TRBJ2-3	TRBD2	few	CASSLIGAGGGAHQDTQYF	TGTGCCAGCAGTCTTATTGGGGCGGGCGGGGGGGCGCATCAAGATACGCAGTATTTT
TRBV4-2	TRBJ1-1	NA	many	CATLKDRGMTEAFF	TGTGCCACCCTAAAAGATCGGGGGATGACTGAAGCTTTCTTT
TRBV5-1	TRBJ2-3	NA	NA	CASLPGDGTRTDTQYF	TGCGCCAGCCTCCCGGGGGACGGGACCCGCACAGATACGCAGTATTTT
TRBV14	TRBJ2-7	NA	few	CASSQDLARVGEQYF	TGTGCCAGCAGCCAAGACCTTGCCAGGGTAGGGGAGCAGTACTTC
TRBV28	TRBJ2-1	NA	many	CASRRYNEQFF	TGTGCCAGCAGAAGGTACAATGAGCAGTTCTTC
TRBV5-5	TRBJ1-2	TRBD1	few	CASSLEFRQGANLGYTF	TGTGCCAGCAGCTTGGAATTTCGGCAGGGGGCTAATCTGGGCTACACCTTC
TRBV6-2/TRBV6-3	TRBJ2-3	TRBD2	many	CASSYFGTSGTTDTQYF	TGTGCCAGCAGTTACTTTGGGACTAGCGGAACCACAGATACGCAGTATTTT
TRBV7-9	TRBJ1-5	NA	many	CASSRITAAQHF	TGTGCCAGCAGCCGAATAACAGCGGCCCAGCATTTT
TRBV6-2/TRBV6-3	TRBJ2-1	TRBD2	many	CASSYSGGPDEQFF	TGTGCCAGCAGTTACAGCGGGGGGCCAGATGAGCAGTTCTTC
TRBV6-2/TRBV6-3	TRBJ1-1	NA	NA	CASSYSVPEAFF	TGTGCCAGCAGTTACTCGGTTCCTGAAGCTTTCTTT
TRBV6-5	TRBJ2-2	NA	NA	CASTNSSASFELFF	TGTGCCAGCACCAACAGCAGCGCGTCATTCGAGCTGTTTTTT
TRBV12-3/TRBV12-4	TRBJ2-1	NA	NA	CASGGNQQFF	TGTGCCAGCGGGGGTAATCAGCAGTTCTTC
TRBV5-6	TRBJ1-1	NA	NA	CTSSLGVGTEAFF	TGTACCAGCAGCTTGGGCGTGGGCACTGAAGCTTTCTTT
TRBV7-6	TRBJ1-1	TRBD1	many	CASRGQGATEAFF	TGTGCCAGCAGGGGACAGGGGGCGACTGAAGCTTTCTTT
TRBV29-1	TRBJ2-2	NA	NA	CSVPRAPNTGELFF	TGCAGCGTCCCCCGGGCTCCGAACACCGGGGAGCTGTTTTTT
TRBV7-6	TRBJ2-1	TRBD2	many	CASSLGGGYDEQFF	TGTGCCAGCAGCTTAGGGGGGGGATACGATGAGCAGTTCTTC